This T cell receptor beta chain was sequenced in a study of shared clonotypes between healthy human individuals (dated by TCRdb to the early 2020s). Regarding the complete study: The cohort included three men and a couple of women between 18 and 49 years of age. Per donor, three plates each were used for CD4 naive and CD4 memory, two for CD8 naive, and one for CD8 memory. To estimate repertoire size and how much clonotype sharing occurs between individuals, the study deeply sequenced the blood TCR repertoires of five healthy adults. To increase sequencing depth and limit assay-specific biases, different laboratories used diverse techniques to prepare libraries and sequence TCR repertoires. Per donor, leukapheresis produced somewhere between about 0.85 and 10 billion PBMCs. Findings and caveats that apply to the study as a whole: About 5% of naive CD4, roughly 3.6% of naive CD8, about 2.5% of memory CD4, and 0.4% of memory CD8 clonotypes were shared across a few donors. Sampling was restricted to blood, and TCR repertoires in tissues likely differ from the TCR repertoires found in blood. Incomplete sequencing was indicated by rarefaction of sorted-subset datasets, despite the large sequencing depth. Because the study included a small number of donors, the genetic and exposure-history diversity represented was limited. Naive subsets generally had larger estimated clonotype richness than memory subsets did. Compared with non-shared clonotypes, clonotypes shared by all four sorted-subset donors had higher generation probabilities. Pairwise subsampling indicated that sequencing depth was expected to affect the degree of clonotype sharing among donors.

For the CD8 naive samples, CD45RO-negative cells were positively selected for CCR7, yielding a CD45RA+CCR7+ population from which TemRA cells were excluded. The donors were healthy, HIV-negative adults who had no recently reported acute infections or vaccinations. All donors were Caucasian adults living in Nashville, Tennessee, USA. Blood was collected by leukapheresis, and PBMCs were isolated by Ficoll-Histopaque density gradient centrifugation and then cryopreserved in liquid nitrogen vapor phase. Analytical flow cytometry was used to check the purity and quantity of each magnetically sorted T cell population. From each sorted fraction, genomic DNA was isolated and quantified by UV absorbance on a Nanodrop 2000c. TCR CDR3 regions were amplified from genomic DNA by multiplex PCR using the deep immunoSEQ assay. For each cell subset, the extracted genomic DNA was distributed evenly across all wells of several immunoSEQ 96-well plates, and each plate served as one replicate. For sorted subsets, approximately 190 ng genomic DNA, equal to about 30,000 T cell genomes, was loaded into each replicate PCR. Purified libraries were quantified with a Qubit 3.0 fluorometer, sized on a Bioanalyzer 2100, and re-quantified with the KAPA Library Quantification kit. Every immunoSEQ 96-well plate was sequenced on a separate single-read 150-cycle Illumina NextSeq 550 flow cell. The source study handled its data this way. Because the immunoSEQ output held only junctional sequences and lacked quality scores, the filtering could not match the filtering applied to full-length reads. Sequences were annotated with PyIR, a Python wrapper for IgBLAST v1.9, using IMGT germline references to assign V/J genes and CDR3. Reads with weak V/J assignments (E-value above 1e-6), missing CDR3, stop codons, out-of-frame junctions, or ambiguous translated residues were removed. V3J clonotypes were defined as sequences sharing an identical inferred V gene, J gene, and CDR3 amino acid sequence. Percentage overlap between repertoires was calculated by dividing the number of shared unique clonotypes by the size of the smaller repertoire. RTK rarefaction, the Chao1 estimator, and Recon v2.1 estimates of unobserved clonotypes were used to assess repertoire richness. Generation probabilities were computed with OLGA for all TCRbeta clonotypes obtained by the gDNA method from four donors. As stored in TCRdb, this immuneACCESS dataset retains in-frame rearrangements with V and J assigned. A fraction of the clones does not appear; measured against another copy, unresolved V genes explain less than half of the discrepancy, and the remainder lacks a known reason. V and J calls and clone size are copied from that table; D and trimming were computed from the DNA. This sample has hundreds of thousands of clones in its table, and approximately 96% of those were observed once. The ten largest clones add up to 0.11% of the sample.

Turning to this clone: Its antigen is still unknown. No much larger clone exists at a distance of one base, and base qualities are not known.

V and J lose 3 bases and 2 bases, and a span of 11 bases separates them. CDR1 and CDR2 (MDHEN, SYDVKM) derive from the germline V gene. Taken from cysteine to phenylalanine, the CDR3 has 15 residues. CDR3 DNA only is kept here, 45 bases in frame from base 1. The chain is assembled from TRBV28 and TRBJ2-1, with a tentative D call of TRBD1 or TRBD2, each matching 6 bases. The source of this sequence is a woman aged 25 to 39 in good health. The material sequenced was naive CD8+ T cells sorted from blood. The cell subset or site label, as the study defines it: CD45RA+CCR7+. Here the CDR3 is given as CASSFPGAPYNEQFF. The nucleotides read TGTGCCAGCAGTTTCCCGGGGGCTCCCTACAATGAGCAGTTCTTC.